One TCR beta chain is described in this entry. The data are from a study of T cell changes during pregnancy in multiple sclerosis. Trimming cost V 0 bases and J 4 bases; bases outside gene matches: 6. CDR3 length equals 16 residues. Germline values: CDR1 LGHNA, CDR2 YNFKEQ. Method: immunoSEQ multiplex PCR; TCRdb's copy keeps in-frame clones and lacks some. The sample lists tens of thousands of clones; roughly 91% were seen once. This sequence joins TRBV4-2 and TRBJ1-5; 7 bases agree with TRBD1. The origin of this receptor is a female donor with multiple sclerosis, enrolled in a pregnancy study. The sequencing here drew on CD8+ T cells from peripheral blood mononuclear cells, taken before pregnancy. The CDR3 coding sequence is TGTGCCAGCAGCCAAGAGAAGGGGGCCATGAATCAGCCCCAGCATTTT. Residues: CASSQEKGAMNQPQHF.